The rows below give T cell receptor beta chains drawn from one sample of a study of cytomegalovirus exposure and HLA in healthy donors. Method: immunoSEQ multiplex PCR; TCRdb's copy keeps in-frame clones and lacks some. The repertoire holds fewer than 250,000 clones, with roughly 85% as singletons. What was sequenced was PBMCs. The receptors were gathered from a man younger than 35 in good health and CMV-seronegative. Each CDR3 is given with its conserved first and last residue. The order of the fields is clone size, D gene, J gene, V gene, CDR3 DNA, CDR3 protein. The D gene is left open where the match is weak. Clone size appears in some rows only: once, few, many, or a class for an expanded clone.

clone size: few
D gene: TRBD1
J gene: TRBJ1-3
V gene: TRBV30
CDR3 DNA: TGTGCCTGGGGAGGACAGGGCAGTGGAAACACCATATATTTT
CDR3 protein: CAWGGQGSGNTIYF

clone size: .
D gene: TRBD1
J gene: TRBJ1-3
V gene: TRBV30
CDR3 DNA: TGTGCCTGGAGTGCAGGGGGAAGCTCTGGAAACACCATATATTTT
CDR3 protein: CAWSAGGSSGNTIYF

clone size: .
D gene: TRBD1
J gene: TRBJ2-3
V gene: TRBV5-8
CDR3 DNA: TGTGCCAGCAGCGGGACAGTGTCGGAGTTTCGGACAGATACGCAGTATTTT
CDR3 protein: CASSGTVSEFRTDTQYF

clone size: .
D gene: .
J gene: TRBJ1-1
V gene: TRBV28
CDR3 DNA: TGTGCCAGCAGTTATCAGGATATGAACACTGAAGCTTTCTTT
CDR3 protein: CASSYQDMNTEAFF

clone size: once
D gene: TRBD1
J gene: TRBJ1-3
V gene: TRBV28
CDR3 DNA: TGTGCCAGCAGCCAAGTCCGGGACAGGGACAAACTCGGAAACACCATATATTTT
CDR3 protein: CASSQVRDRDKLGNTIYF

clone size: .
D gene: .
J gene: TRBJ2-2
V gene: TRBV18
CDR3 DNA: TGTGCCAGCTCTACTGACCACCCAGGAGGCGGGGAGCTGTTTTTT
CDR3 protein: CASSTDHPGGGELFF

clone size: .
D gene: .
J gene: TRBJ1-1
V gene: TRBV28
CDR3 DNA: TGTGCCAGCAGGACTAAAGGGAATTCCGCCACTGAAGCTTTCTTT
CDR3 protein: CASRTKGNSATEAFF

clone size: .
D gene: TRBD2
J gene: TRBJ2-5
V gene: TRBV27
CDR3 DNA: TGTGCCAGCAGTTTAGCTAGCGGGAGTAGCTGGGAGACCCAGTACTTC
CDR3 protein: CASSLASGSSWETQYF

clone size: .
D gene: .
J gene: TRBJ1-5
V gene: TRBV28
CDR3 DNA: TGTGCCAGCAGTTTACAGGGGAATCAGCCCCAGCATTTT
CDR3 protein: CASSLQGNQPQHF

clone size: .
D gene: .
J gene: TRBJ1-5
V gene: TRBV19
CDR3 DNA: TGTGCCAATAACCGACTGGGGGGGGACACTCAGCCCCAGCATTTT
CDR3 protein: CANNRLGGDTQPQHF

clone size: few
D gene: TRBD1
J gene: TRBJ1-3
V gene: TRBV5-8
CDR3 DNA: TGTGCCAGCAGCCCCCCTCAGGGACAGGGGCGCGGAAACACCATATATTTT
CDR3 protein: CASSPPQGQGRGNTIYF

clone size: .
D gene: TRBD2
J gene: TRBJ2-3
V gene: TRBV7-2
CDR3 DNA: TGTGCCAGCAGCTTAATTAGCGGGAGTCGTATTAGCACAGATACGCAGTATTTT
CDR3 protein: CASSLISGSRISTDTQYF

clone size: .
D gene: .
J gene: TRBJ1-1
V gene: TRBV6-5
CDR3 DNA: TGTGCCAGCACCCGGGACATTAGAAGTCAAGCTTTCTTT
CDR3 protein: CASTRDIRSQAFF

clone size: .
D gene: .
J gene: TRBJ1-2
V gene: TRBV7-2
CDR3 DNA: TGTGCCAGCAGCTTAGGGGGTACAGGGCAAATTAATGGCTACACCTTC
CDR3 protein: CASSLGGTGQINGYTF

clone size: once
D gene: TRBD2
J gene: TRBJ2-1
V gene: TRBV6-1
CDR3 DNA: TGTGCCAGCAGTGGGGGAGTAGCGCGGGAGCGCTTCTACAATGAGCAGTTCTTC
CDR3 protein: CASSGGVARERFYNEQFF

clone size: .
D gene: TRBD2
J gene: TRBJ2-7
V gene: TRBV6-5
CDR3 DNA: TGTGCCAGCAGTTACTCGAGCGTAGCGGGCCACGAGCAGTACTTC
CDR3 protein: CASSYSSVAGHEQYF

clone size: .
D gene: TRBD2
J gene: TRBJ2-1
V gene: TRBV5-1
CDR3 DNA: TGCGCCAGCAGCTTGGCCCTGGGACTAGCGAAAAACAATGAGCAGTTCTTC
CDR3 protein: CASSLALGLAKNNEQFF

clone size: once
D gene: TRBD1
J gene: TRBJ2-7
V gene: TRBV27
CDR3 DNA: TGTGCCAGCAGTTTCTTGGACAGGGTATACGAGCAGTACTTC
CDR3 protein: CASSFLDRVYEQYF

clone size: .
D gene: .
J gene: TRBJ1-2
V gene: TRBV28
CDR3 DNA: TGTGCCAGCAGTAAGAACAGGGAGTTCCTTAATGGCTACACCTTC
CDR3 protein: CASSKNREFLNGYTF

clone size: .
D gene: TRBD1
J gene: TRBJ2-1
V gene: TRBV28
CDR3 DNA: TGTGCCAGCAGATTCCCGGGACAGGGGATGAATGAGCAGTTCTTC
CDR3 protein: CASRFPGQGMNEQFF

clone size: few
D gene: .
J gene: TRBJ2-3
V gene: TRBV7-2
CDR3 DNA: TGTGCCAGCAGCTCCCAACAGGGAAGCACAGATACGCAGTATTTT
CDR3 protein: CASSSQQGSTDTQYF

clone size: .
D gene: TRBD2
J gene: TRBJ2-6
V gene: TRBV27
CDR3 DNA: TGTGCCAGCAGTCAACTAGCGGGAGGTTCAGGGGCCAACGTCCTGACTTTC
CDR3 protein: CASSQLAGGSGANVLTF

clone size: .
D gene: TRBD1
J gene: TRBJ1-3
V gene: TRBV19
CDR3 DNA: TGTGCCAGTAGTTGGGACAGGGATCTACAAACTGGAAACACCATATATTTT
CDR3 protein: CASSWDRDLQTGNTIYF

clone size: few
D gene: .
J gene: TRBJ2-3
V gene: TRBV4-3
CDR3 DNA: TGCGCCAGCAGCCAAGATTGGGGCAGCACAGATACGCAGTATTTT
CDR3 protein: CASSQDWGSTDTQYF

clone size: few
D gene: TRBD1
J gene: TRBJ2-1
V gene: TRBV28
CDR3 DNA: TGTGCCAGCAGCCCCGGGACAGGTACACGGAAGCAGTTCTTC
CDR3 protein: CASSPGTGTRKQFF

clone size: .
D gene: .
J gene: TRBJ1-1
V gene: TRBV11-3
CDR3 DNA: TGTGCCAGCAGCTTAGGCTCGGACATGAACACTGAAGCTTTCTTT
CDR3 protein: CASSLGSDMNTEAFF

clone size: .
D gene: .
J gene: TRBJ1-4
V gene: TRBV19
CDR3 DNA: TGTGCCAGTAGTACCCCCAGGGGTGCTAATGAAAAACTGTTTTTT
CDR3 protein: CASSTPRGANEKLFF

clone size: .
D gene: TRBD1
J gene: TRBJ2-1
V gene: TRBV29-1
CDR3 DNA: TGCAGCGTTGATCCGGGACAGGGGCTTCCTTTGGACAATGAGCAGTTCTTC
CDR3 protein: CSVDPGQGLPLDNEQFF

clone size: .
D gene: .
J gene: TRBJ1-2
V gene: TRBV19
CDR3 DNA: TGTGCCAGTAGTATAGACCGGGGGAACTATGGCTACACCTTC
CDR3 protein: CASSIDRGNYGYTF

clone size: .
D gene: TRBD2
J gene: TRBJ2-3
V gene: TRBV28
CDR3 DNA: TGTGCCAGCAGTCCACTAGCGGGAGAGGAAGATACGCAGTATTTT
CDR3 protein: CASSPLAGEEDTQYF

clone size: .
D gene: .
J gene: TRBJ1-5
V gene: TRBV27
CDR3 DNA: TGTGCCAGCAGTTTTACAACGGGGGGGGGCAATCAGCCCCAGCATTTT
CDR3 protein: CASSFTTGGGNQPQHF

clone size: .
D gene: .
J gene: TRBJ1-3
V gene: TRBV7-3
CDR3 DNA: TGTGCCAGCAGCCCCTCCCCGGGGTCGGGAAACACCATATATTTT
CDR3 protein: CASSPSPGSGNTIYF